This T cell receptor (beta chain) originates from a study of T-cell reconstitution after alpha-beta-depleted transplantation in children. Unique molecular identifiers were incorporated into the prepared TCRbeta library. TCRdb re-analysed the PCR reads in MiXCR, keeping a single row per CDR3 protein. Of over 150,000 distinct CDR3 sequences listed, about 7% are singletons. The CDR3 is made up of 17 amino acids. CDR1 and CDR2 (germline): SGHRS, YFSETQ. V lost 4 bases, J lost 1 base, and 11 bases stayed unmatched. General study findings and limits: Reportedly, alpha-beta T cells present about two months post-transplant originated from several hundred expanded clones of graft origin.

A few counts support this clonotype. Its antigen remains unidentified. The receptor was derived from a boy between 2 and 15 years old with acute lymphoblastic leukemia, due to receive a stem cell transplant. The J gene is TRBJ2-3, the V gene TRBV5-1; 8 bases fit TRBD1. The sequencing used PBMCs, collected before TCRalphabeta/CD19-depleted stem cell transplant. CDR3 protein: CASSLTTRGLGTDTQYF. The CDR3 DNA follows: TGCGCCAGCAGCCTAACAACCAGGGGGCTCGGCACAGATACGCAGTATTTT.